The 32 T cell receptor beta chains given below trace back to one sample, sequenced in a study of blood T cell repertoires in COVID-19. The data were produced by immunoSEQ multiplex PCR, yet TCRdb's version contains in-frame clones alone and is incomplete. The sample includes under 200,000 clones, roughly 90% of them seen just once. Source material: peripheral blood. These receptor sequences come from a man over 45 with acute or convalescent COVID-19.

This sequence joins TRBV6-2 or TRBV6-3 and TRBJ1-1; D is unclear. The V end was cut by 2 bases, the J end by 4 bases, with 11 bases between. The CDR3 contains 14 residues. In germline, CDR1 is MNHEY, CDR2 SVGEGT. The CDR3 DNA follows: TGTGCCAGCAGTTACGGCGGCATGGGCACTGAAGCTTTCTTT. It specifies CASSYGGMGTEAFF.

The genes are TRBV9 and TRBJ1-6; D gene unclear. Looked up from germline, CDR1 is SGDLS and CDR2 is YYNGEE. The CDR3 consists of 17 residues. The V gene lost 1 base and the J gene lost 2 bases, with 13 bases spanning the gap. The CDR3 region is CASSVTWEGAYNSPLHF. For the CDR3, the DNA is TGTGCCAGCAGCGTAACCTGGGAGGGAGCCTATAATTCACCCCTCCACTTT.

The chain has TRBV24-1 and TRBJ2-7; unclear D gene. From germline, CDR1 is KGHDR and CDR2 SFDVKD. Trimming took 4 bases from V and 0 from J, leaving 9 bases between them. The CDR3 sequence is 14 residues long. The CDR3 DNA reads TGTGCCACCAGTGAGGGTGGCGGCTCCTACGAGCAGTACTTC. Amino acids: CATSEGGGSYEQYF.

The gene calls are TRBV19 and TRBJ1-2; D is possibly TRBD1 (5 bases). Germline CDR1 reads LNHDA; CDR2 reads SQIVND (reference sequence). This CDR3 is 15 amino acids long. The germline V and J ends were trimmed by 1 base and 4 bases, with 13 bases remaining between them. The CDR3, as DNA: TGTGCCAGTAGTATAGGAGTCGGGGGAAGCTATGGCTACACCTTC. It specifies CASSIGVGGSYGYTF.

The V call is TRBV7-9, the J call TRBJ2-1, with D perhaps matching TRBD2 (5 bases). V lost 5 bases, J lost 8 bases, and 22 bases lay in between. Germline V gene lookup returns CDR1 SEHNR and CDR2 FQNEAQ (reference sequence). CDR3 length: 16 residues. CDR3 sequence: CASSNLPAGYFYEQFF. Written as DNA, the CDR3 is TGTGCCAGCAGCAACTTACCCGCGGGCTACTTCTATGAGCAGTTCTTC.

The CDR3 bases are TGTGCCAGCAGCGTTAGCGGGAGAGTCTCCCGGCAGTACTTC. This gives the protein CASSVSGRVSRQYF. The gene calls are TRBV7-3 and TRBJ2-7, with TRBD2 matching over 9 bases. The ends lost 5 bases at V and 9 bases at J; junction bases unmatched: 11. The CDR3 length is 14 residues. Germline-derived CDR1 and CDR2 are SGHTA and FQGTGA.

The rearrangement uses TRBV27 and TRBJ2-1; 8 bases map to TRBD1. Germline V gene data show CDR1 as MNHEY and CDR2 as SMNVEV (reference sequence). The V and J ends lost 3 bases and 3 bases, in that order; junction bases with no gene match: 7. The CDR3 length is 16 residues. CDR3 bases: TGTGCCAGCAGTTTCATTCCGGGACAGGTCTACAATGAGCAGTTCTTC. Residues: CASSFIPGQVYNEQFF.

V gene TRBV27 combines with J gene TRBJ2-3; TRBD2 matches 10 bases. This CDR3 comprises 16 residues. V was clipped by 9 bases and J by 0 bases; unmatched bases: 9. Germline CDR1 reads MNHEY; CDR2 reads SMNVEV (reference sequence). The DNA of the CDR3 is TGTGCCAGGAGCGGGAGGGCCGAACTTAGCACAGATACGCAGTATTTT. Its protein product is CARSGRAELSTDTQYF.

This chain links TRBV9 with TRBJ2-2, with D perhaps matching TRBD1 (6 bases). The CDR3 runs to 15 residues. The V end was cut by 6 bases, the J end by 6 bases, with 18 bases between. Germline lookup yields CDR1 SGDLS and CDR2 YYNGEE. The CDR3 coding sequence is TGTGCCAGCACCCGAGGGGGAGTTGGCGCCGGGGAGCTGTTTTTT. Translation: CASTRGGVGAGELFF.

In this sample, this clone turned up once. This chain uses TRBV11-2 with TRBJ2-7; D may be TRBD2 (6 bases). The CDR3 spans 14 residues. Trimming removed 0 bases at V and 2 bases at J, with 8 bases between. The germline V gene has CDR1 SGHAT and CDR2 FQNNGV. The CDR3 loop is CASSLEEGPYEQYF. The CDR3 coding sequence is TGTGCCAGCAGCTTAGAGGAGGGACCCTACGAGCAGTACTTC.

The J gene is TRBJ1-2, the V gene TRBV24-1; TRBD1 might be the D (5 bases). The germline V and J ends were trimmed by 4 bases and 8 bases, with 10 bases remaining between them. The CDR3 length is 12 residues. Germline loops: CDR1 KGHDR, CDR2 SFDVKD. The DNA for the CDR3 is TGTGCCACCAGTGACACAGGCAGCGGCTACACCTTC. Translation gives CATSDTGSGYTF.

The chain joins TRBV18 to TRBJ1-4; D is possibly TRBD1 (6 bases). The CDR3 spans 15 residues. The V and J ends lost 3 bases and 3 bases respectively, with 11 bases between them. Germline lookup yields CDR1 KGHSH and CDR2 LQKENI. CDR3 in amino acids: CASSPAGQPNEKLFF. In DNA form, the CDR3 reads TGTGCCAGCTCACCGGCCGGACAGCCTAATGAAAAACTGTTTTTT.

The V and J genes are TRBV6-2 or TRBV6-3 and TRBJ2-7; perhaps TRBD1 as D (6 bases). Trimming pared 6 bases from V and 1 base from J, leaving 13 bases between. CDR1 and CDR2 from the germline V gene are MNHEY and SVGEGT. The CDR3 is 14 residues long. The CDR3 spells CASSTGTKSYEQYV. The DNA of the CDR3 is TGTGCCAGCAGCACCGGGACAAAGTCCTACGAGCAGTACGTC.

This clone was detected once. V usage is TRBV7-9 and J usage is TRBJ2-1; 12 positions match TRBD2. Germline V gene data show CDR1 as SEHNR and CDR2 as FQNEAQ (reference sequence). With V trimmed by 5 bases and J by 7 bases, 3 bases remained unmatched. This CDR3 is built from 14 residues. The CDR3 nucleotides read TGTGCCAGCAGCACGACTAGCGGGAGTAATGAGCAGTTCTTC. It is translated as CASSTTSGSNEQFF.

This rearrangement joins TRBV5-4 to TRBJ2-7, with 9 bases identical to TRBD1. CDR1 SGHNT and CDR2 YYREEE come from the germline V gene (reference sequence). With V trimmed by 2 bases and J by 7 bases, 4 bases remained unmatched. CDR3 size: 13 residues. In DNA form, the CDR3 reads TGTGCCAGCAGCTTTGGGACAGGGAGGGAGCAGTACTTC. Translated, it gives CASSFGTGREQYF.

There are a few counts of this clone. V usage is TRBV19 and J usage is TRBJ1-6, with D maybe TRBD1 (6 bases). There are 14 residues in the CDR3. With 4 bases removed from V and 11 bases from J, the gap between germline ends came to 15 bases. CDR1 and CDR2 from the germline V gene are LNHDA and SQIVND (reference sequence). The CDR3 loop is CASSTDRSGAPLHF. CDR3 nucleotides: TGTGCCAGTAGTACCGACAGGAGCGGGGCACCCCTCCACTTT.

CDR3 amino acids: CASSSRDRPSTDTQYF. CDR3 nucleotides: TGTGCCAGCAGCTCCCGGGACAGACCTAGCACAGATACGCAGTATTTT. The chain has TRBV7-9 and TRBJ2-3; TRBD1 matches at 7 bases. Per germline, CDR1 SEHNR and CDR2 FQNEAQ (reference sequence). Trimming cost V 4 bases and J 0 bases; bases outside gene matches: 7. The CDR3 has 16 amino acids. The full variable domain, completed using reference TRBV7-9 and TRBJ2-3, is DTGVSQNPRHKITKRGQNVTFRCDPISEHNRLYWYRQTLGQGPEFLTYFQNEAQLEKSRLLSDRFSAERPKGSFSTLEIQRTEQGDSAMYLCASSSRDRPSTDTQYFGPGTRLTVL.

The chain links TRBV28 to TRBJ2-1, with unresolved D. From germline, CDR1 is MDHEN and CDR2 SYDVKM. This CDR3 spans 12 amino acids. The germline V and J ends were trimmed by 6 bases and 7 bases, with 10 bases remaining between them. Here the CDR3 DNA reads TGTGCCAGCAGCCGAACGGAGAATGAGCAGTTCTTC. Translating it yields CASSRTENEQFF.

The chain recombines TRBV18 with TRBJ1-6; 12 nucleotides match TRBD1. V shed 5 bases, J shed 5 bases, and the junction held 4 bases outside the gene matches. CDR1 and CDR2 from the germline V gene are KGHSH and LQKENI. The CDR3 runs to 16 residues. CDR3 sequence: CASSRGTGGNNSPLHF. The CDR3 DNA is TGTGCCAGCTCAAGGGGGACAGGGGGCAATAATTCACCCCTCCACTTT.

A note on this clone: The junction shows a germline mismatch at one end, possibly a read error. This chain joins TRBV13 and TRBJ2-2, with D unclear. Germline assignment: CDR1 PRHDT and CDR2 FYEKMQ (reference sequence). The CDR3 length is 16 residues. CDR3 DNA sequence: TGTACCAGCAGCTTAGGCCGCAGGAAGAACACCGGGGAGCTGTTTTTT. Translating gives CTSSLGRRKNTGELFF.

There are a few counts of this clone. The gene calls are TRBV9 and TRBJ1-6; no reliable D call. The CDR3 totals 17 residues. CDR1 is SGDLS and CDR2 is YYNGEE in the germline V gene. The ends were cut back, 4 bases at V and 4 bases at J, with 18 bases in the middle. The CDR3 bases are TGTGCCAGCAGCCTGCGAAGACTCTTAGAATATAATTCACCCCTCCACTTT. This codes for CASSLRRLLEYNSPLHF.

The gene calls are TRBV10-2 and TRBJ1-2; 10 bases agree with TRBD1. The germline V gene encodes CDR1 WSHSY and CDR2 SAAADI. This CDR3 has 16 residues. Trimming took 0 bases from V and 3 from J; bases not matched to a gene: 4. CDR3 residues: CASSESRQGADYGYTF. For the CDR3, the DNA is TGCGCCAGCAGTGAGTCACGACAGGGGGCGGACTATGGCTACACCTTC.

V is TRBV9 and J is TRBJ2-5; D might be TRBD2 (6 bases). Germline-derived CDR1 and CDR2 are SGDLS and YYNGEE. Trimming removed 0 bases from V and 2 bases from J, with 11 bases in between. The length of the CDR3 is 15 residues. The CDR3 here is CASSVALREQETQYF. The DNA for the CDR3 is TGTGCCAGCAGCGTAGCTCTGCGGGAACAAGAGACCCAGTACTTC.

The chain joins TRBV27 to TRBJ1-5; the match to TRBD1 covers 11 bases. This CDR3 is built from 15 residues. V was clipped by 2 bases and J by 6 bases; unmatched bases: 3. From germline, CDR1 is MNHEY and CDR2 SMNVEV (reference sequence). Written as DNA, the CDR3 is TGTGCCAGCAGTTTAGGACAGGGGGCTCGTCAGCCCCAGCATTTT. This gives the protein CASSLGQGARQPQHF.

The chain joins TRBV7-9 to TRBJ1-1; the D gene is possibly TRBD1 (5 bases). V shed 5 bases and J shed 2 bases, with 9 bases lying between them. This CDR3 has 13 residues. Germline lookup yields CDR1 SEHNR and CDR2 FQNEAQ (reference sequence). This chain's CDR3 is CASSEQENTEAFF. Written as DNA, the CDR3 is TGTGCCAGCAGCGAACAGGAAAACACTGAAGCTTTCTTT.

The V gene is TRBV28, the J gene TRBJ2-3, with a weak D call TRBD1 (6 bases). Germline loops: CDR1 MDHEN, CDR2 SYDVKM. The V end was cut by 4 bases, the J end by 3 bases, with 14 bases between. CDR3 length: 15 amino acids. The CDR3 region has the DNA TGTGCCAGCAGTTCTGGCCCGGACAGTACAGATACGCAGTATTTT. Amino acids: CASSSGPDSTDTQYF.

The sample holds one count of this clone. The DNA for the CDR3 is TGTGCCAGTAGTGTCCCAGCGGGGGGGGTAGATACGCAGTATTTT. Its translation: CASSVPAGGVDTQYF. The chain combines TRBV19 with TRBJ2-3; 10 bases are shared with TRBD2. CDR1 is LNHDA and CDR2 is SQIVND in the germline V gene (reference sequence). There are 15 residues in the CDR3. J gave up 5 bases and V 5 bases, and 7 bases lay outside the gene matches.

V and J are TRBV11-2 and TRBJ1-1, with 7 bases that match TRBD1. The junction had 7 bases not matched to a gene; V was cut back by 4 bases and J by 5 bases. Germline V gene data show CDR1 as SGHAT and CDR2 as FQNNGV. CDR3 length: 14 residues. This CDR3 is CASSSLQGRTEAFF. The DNA of the CDR3 is TGTGCCAGCAGCTCCTTACAGGGGAGGACTGAAGCTTTCTTT.

This sequence joins TRBV18 and TRBJ2-2, with TRBD1 as a possible D gene (6 bases). The CDR3 length is 18 residues. The germline V gene has CDR1 KGHSH and CDR2 LQKENI. V was shortened by 4 bases and J by 7 bases, with 25 bases between the two germline ends. CDR3 sequence: CASSRSQPGHRADGELFF. CDR3 sequence (DNA): TGTGCCAGCTCACGATCACAGCCGGGACATAGGGCCGACGGGGAGCTGTTTTTT.

The chain uses TRBV7-8 and TRBJ2-2; no definite D call. The V and J ends lost 7 bases and 0 bases respectively, with 3 bases between them. This CDR3 region has 12 residues. CDR1 and CDR2 (germline): SGHVS, FQNEAQ. Here the CDR3 reads CASTTNTGELFF. The CDR3 bases are TGTGCCAGCACCACGAACACCGGGGAGCTGTTTTTT. Full variable domain (outside the CDR3, taken from reference TRBV7-8 and TRBJ2-2): GAGVSQSPRYKVAKRGQDVALRCDPISGHVSLFWYQQALGQGPEFLTYFQNEAQLDKSGLPSDRFFAERPEGSVSTLKIQRTQQEDSAVYLCASTTNTGELFFGEGSRLTVL.

This clone was seen only once. This chain uses TRBV6-5 with TRBJ2-7, with 9 bases fitting TRBD2. V shed 10 bases, J shed 4 bases, and the junction held 11 bases outside the gene matches. From germline, CDR1 is MNHEY and CDR2 SVGAGI. This CDR3 has 14 residues. The CDR3 protein is CATSPGSGGYEQYF. CDR3 in DNA: TGTGCCACCTCCCCGGGGAGCGGGGGGTACGAGCAGTACTTC.

This clone was seen a single time. The chain employs TRBV15 and TRBJ2-3; TRBD2 matches 7 bases. This CDR3 is built from 16 residues. Germline CDR1 LNHNV, CDR2 YYDKDF (reference sequence). V gave up 3 bases and J gave up 0 bases; unmatched junction bases: 6. The CDR3, as DNA: TGTGCCACCAGCAGGGCCGGGGGGATTAGCACAGATACGCAGTATTTT. This translates into CATSRAGGISTDTQYF.